This section outlines one TCR beta chain sequence together with its context. J gave up 6 bases and V 0 bases, and 8 bases lay outside the gene matches. CDR1 MNHNS and CDR2 SASEGT come from the germline V gene. The CDR3 runs 16 residues. This entry comes from a study of T cell responses to AZD1222 COVID-19 vaccine. TCRdb's copy holds only in-frame clones and misses some; the assay was immunoSEQ multiplex PCR. This table holds 99,000 or so clones, 93% found once. The TCR sequence derives from an adult in good health. The sequences come from peripheral blood, collected on day 0 of AZD1222 vaccination. The chain links TRBV6-1 to TRBJ2-7; the match to TRBD1 covers 10 bases. The CDR3, as DNA: TGTGCCAGCAGTGAAGCGTTGGGGGACAGGGGTAGCGAGCAGTACTTC. Encoded protein: CASSEALGDRGSEQYF.